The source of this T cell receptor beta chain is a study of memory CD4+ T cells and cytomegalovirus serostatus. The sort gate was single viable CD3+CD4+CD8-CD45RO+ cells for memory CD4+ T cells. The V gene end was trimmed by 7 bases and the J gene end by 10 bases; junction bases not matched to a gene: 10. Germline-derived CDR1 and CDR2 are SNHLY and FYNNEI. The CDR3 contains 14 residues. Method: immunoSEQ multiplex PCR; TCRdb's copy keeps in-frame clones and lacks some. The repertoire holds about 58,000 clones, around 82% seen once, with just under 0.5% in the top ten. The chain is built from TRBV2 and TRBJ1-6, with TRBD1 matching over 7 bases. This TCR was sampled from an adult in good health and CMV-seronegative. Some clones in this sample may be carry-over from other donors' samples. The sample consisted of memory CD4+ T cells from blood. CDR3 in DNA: TGTGCCAGCAACTTCGGTACAGGGGACTCACCCCTCCACTTT. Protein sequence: CASNFGTGDSPLHF.